One sample yielded the 6 T cell receptor beta chains listed below, sequenced in a study of vaccination and CD4 T cells after COVID-19. This sample's treatment: roughly ten-day PBMC culture with coronavirus spike peptide pools or control peptides (ViraFEST assay). Sequenced with the Oncomine TCR Beta short-read assay was DNA taken from cultured CD4+ T cells. TCRdb used MiXCR to reprocess the PCR reads, holding one entry per CDR3 protein. The data contain around 15,000 distinct CDR3 sequences, around three fifths of them singletons. These receptors have no identified antigens. Sequencing used CD4+ T cells from blood, cultured in vitro. Receptors originate from a human donor who had recovered from COVID-19.

The chain links TRBV10-3 to TRBJ2-5; no definite D call. V shed 5 bases and J shed 1 base, with 8 bases lying between them. CDR1 and CDR2 from the germline V gene are ENHRY and SYGVKD. This CDR3 has 13 amino acids. CDR3 DNA: TGTGCCATCAGTTTGAATTTCCAAGAGACCCAGTACTTC. Amino acids: CAISLNFQETQYF.

The chain employs TRBV20-1 and TRBJ2-1; D gene unclear. The CDR3 spans 14 residues. V gave up 1 base and J gave up 3 bases, with 10 bases separating them. Germline V gene data show CDR1 as DFQATT and CDR2 as SNEGSKA (reference sequence). CDR3 DNA sequence: TGCAGTGCTAGAGCCTGGCGATTCTACAATGAGCAGTTCTTC. This encodes CSARAWRFYNEQFF.

The V call is TRBV7-2, the J call TRBJ2-7; D is ambiguous. Germline values: CDR1 SGHTA, CDR2 FQGNSA. The CDR3 runs to 14 residues. The V end lost 0 bases, the J end lost 2 bases, and 8 bases lay between the germline ends. The CDR3 protein is CASSLAYQTYEQYF. CDR3 DNA sequence: TGTGCCAGCAGCTTAGCATACCAAACCTACGAGCAGTACTTC.

This clonotype was picked up a small number of times. CDR3 region: CASSPGSPSTDTQYF. The CDR3 nucleotides read TGTGCCAGCAGCCCCGGGAGCCCCAGCACAGATACGCAGTATTTT. The chain couples TRBV7-2 to TRBJ2-3; D perhaps matches TRBD2 (6 bases). Trimming cost V 5 bases and J 0 bases, with 12 bases left between them. Germline V gene lookup returns CDR1 SGHTA and CDR2 FQGNSA. There are 15 residues in the CDR3.

The chain recombines TRBV4-3 with TRBJ2-2; TRBD1 might be the D (6 bases). Trimming removed 0 bases from V and 2 bases from J, with 10 bases in between. The germline V gene encodes CDR1 LGHNA and CDR2 YSLEER. The CDR3 has 16 amino acids. CDR3 loop: CASSQDWTDNTGELFF. CDR3 bases: TGCGCCAGCAGCCAAGATTGGACAGATAACACCGGGGAGCTGTTTTTT.

The chain combines TRBV20-1 with TRBJ2-5, with D unresolved. Trimming cost V 0 bases and J 1 base, with 9 bases left between them. CDR1 is DFQATT, CDR2 SNEGSKA, per germline (reference sequence). This CDR3 is built from 14 residues. The CDR3 region is CSARDLQIQETQYF. The CDR3 DNA follows: TGCAGTGCTAGAGATCTACAGATCCAAGAGACCCAGTACTTC.